This TCR beta chain was captured in a study of shared clonotypes between healthy human individuals (dated by TCRdb to about 2020). The study in broad terms: Three men and a couple of women, aged 18 to 49 years, made up the cohort. Leukapheresis yielded between about 0.94 and 10 billion PBMCs per donor. To estimate repertoire size and how much clonotypes are shared between individuals, the study performed deep sequencing of blood TCR repertoires from a handful of healthy adults. For each donor, three plates each were used for CD4 naive and CD4 memory, two plates were used for CD8 naive, and one plate was used for CD8 memory. To increase sequencing depth and limit assay-specific biases, different laboratories used diverse techniques to prepare libraries and sequence TCR repertoires.

Study-wide conclusions, independent of this receptor: Based on pairwise subsampling, the degree of clonotype sharing among donors was expected to be affected by sequencing depth. The small number of donors limited the genetic and exposure-history diversity represented. Higher generation probabilities were observed for clonotypes shared by all four sorted-subset donors than for non-shared clonotypes. Sharing across a few donors was observed for 5% to 6.5% of naive CD4, over 3% of naive CD8, 2% to 2.5% of memory CD4, and about 0.38% of memory CD8 clonotypes. Only blood was sampled, and tissue TCR repertoires likely differ from those in blood. Naive subsets generally had larger estimated clonotype richness than memory subsets did. Rarefaction of sorted-subset datasets indicated incomplete sequencing despite the large sequencing depth.

With respect to this clone: This receptor's antigen is unknown. No much larger clone exists at a distance of one base, and base qualities are not known.

Healthy HIV-negative adults with no recently reported acute infections or vaccinations were included as donors. Only Caucasian adults living in Nashville, Tennessee, USA were represented among the donors. CD4+ T cells were enriched by magnetic negative selection; naive cells were then positively selected on CD45RA, and the negative fraction formed the memory subset. Blood was obtained by leukapheresis, after which PBMCs were separated by Ficoll-Histopaque density gradient centrifugation and cryopreserved in liquid nitrogen vapor phase. Analytical flow cytometry was used to check the purity and quantity of every magnetically sorted T cell population. From each sorted fraction, genomic DNA was isolated and quantified by UV absorbance on a Nanodrop 2000c. TCR CDR3 regions were amplified from genomic DNA by multiplex PCR using the deep immunoSEQ assay. Extracted genomic DNA from each cell subset was spread evenly across all wells of several immunoSEQ 96-well plates, with each plate serving as a replicate. For sorted subsets, about 0.2 ug genomic DNA, equal to 25,000 to 35,000 T cell genomes, was loaded into each replicate PCR. Purified libraries were quantified with a Qubit 3.0 fluorometer, sized on a Bioanalyzer 2100, and re-quantified with the KAPA Library Quantification kit. Each immunoSEQ 96-well plate was sequenced on its own single-read 150-cycle Illumina NextSeq 550 flow cell. In the paper's pipeline: The immunoSEQ output contained only junctional sequences without quality scores, so filtering could not match that applied to full-length reads. Sequences were annotated with PyIR, a Python wrapper for IgBLAST v1.9, using IMGT germline references to assign V/J genes and CDR3. Any read was removed if the V/J assignment was weak (E-value above 1e-6), the CDR3 was missing, or the read contained stop codons, out-of-frame junctions, or ambiguous translated residues. V3J clonotypes were defined as sequences sharing an identical inferred V gene, J gene, and CDR3 amino acid sequence. The percentage overlap between two repertoires was calculated by dividing the number of shared unique clonotypes by the size of the smaller repertoire. Repertoire richness was assessed with RTK rarefaction, the Chao1 estimator, and Recon v2.1 estimates of unobserved clonotypes. Generation probabilities for all TCRbeta clonotypes obtained by the gDNA method from a handful of donors were computed using OLGA. This immuneACCESS table, as held by TCRdb, lists in-frame sequences with V and J called but not all clones. Of the missing ones, under half trace to an unresolved V gene in checked studies; the others have no known cause. The V and J calls and clone size are taken from that table; D and trimming were inferred from the DNA. Recorded for this sample are millions of clones; more than 80% of them occurred a single time. The ten largest clones take up roughly 0.15% of the sample.

The clonotype originates from a man between 18 and 29 years old in good health. The sequencing sample was made of naive CD4+ T cells sorted from blood. This specimen's cell subset or site label, per the study, means: CD45RA+ positively selected.

The nucleotide sequence is given as TGTGCCAGCAGTTCCACCCGGGGGACGACGCAGTATTTT. The resulting protein is CASSSTRGTTQYF. The chain uses TRBV27 and TRBJ2-3; perhaps TRBD2 is the D gene, with 6 bases matching. Inclusive of the bounding cysteine and phenylalanine, the CDR3 is 13 residues long. Solely the CDR3 DNA is kept, with 39 bases framed from the first base. The germline V gene (reference sequence) sets CDR1 to MNHEY and CDR2 to SMNVEV. Cut back by 4 bases and 9 bases, the V and J ends lie 14 bases apart.